What follows describes a single T cell receptor (beta chain). Trimming shortened V by 2 bases and J by 5 bases, and 16 bases separated the two germline ends. The germline V gene has CDR1 SGHRS and CDR2 YFSETQ. The CDR3 is 16 residues long. This sample was taken from a study of blood T cell repertoires in COVID-19. The overall study: PBMCs, B-cell-depleted T cells, or T cells were the source of the cDNA or gDNA that made up the material.

Authors' processing steps: Amplification from reference gene primers served as the basis for estimated nucleated cell counts. The method was immunoSEQ multiplex PCR; TCRdb's version includes in-frame clones alone and lacks a portion of them. That table furnishes V, J and clone size, whereas the DNA furnished D and trimming. Of hundreds of thousands of clones detected, 88% appear once; the ten largest clones hold over 1.1%. This sequence originates from an older man with acute or convalescent COVID-19. The rearrangement links TRBV5-1 to TRBJ2-2, with D maybe TRBD1 (6 bases). The sequencing input was peripheral blood. The CDR3 DNA is TGCGCCAGCAGCTTTCGACAGGCCACGGGGACCGGGGAGCTGTTTTTT. Translating gives CASSFRQATGTGELFF.